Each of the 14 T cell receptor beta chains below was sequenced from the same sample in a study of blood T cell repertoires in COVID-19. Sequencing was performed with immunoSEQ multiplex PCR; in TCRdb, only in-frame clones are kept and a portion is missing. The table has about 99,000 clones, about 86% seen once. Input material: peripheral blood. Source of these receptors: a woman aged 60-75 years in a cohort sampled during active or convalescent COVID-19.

The DNA for the CDR3 is TGCGCCAGCAGCTCACCGGGACTAGCGTCCTACGAGCAGTACTTC. Amino acids: CASSSPGLASYEQYF. The chain combines TRBV4-1 with TRBJ2-7, with 10 bases fitting TRBD2. Trimming at V came to 5 bases and at J to 1 base, leaving 5 bases not matched to a gene. This CDR3 spans 15 amino acids. Germline values: CDR1 MGHRA, CDR2 YSYEKL.

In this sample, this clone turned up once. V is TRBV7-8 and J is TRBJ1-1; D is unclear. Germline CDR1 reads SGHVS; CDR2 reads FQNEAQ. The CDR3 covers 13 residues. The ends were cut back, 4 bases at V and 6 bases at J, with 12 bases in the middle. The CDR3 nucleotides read TGTGCCAGCAGCTCCGAGTCGGGGTCTGAAGCTTTCTTT. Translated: CASSSESGSEAFF.

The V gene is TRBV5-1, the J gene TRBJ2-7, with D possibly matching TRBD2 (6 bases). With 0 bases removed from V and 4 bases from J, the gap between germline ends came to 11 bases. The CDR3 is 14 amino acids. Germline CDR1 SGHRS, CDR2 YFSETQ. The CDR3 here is CASSLARAGYEQYF. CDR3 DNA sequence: TGCGCCAGCAGCTTGGCCCGGGCGGGGTACGAGCAGTACTTC.

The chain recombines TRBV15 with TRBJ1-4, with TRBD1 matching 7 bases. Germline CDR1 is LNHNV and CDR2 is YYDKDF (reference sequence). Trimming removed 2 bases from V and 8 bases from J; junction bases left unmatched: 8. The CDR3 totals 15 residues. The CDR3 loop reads CATSRWTGKGEKLFF. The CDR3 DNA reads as TGTGCCACCAGCAGATGGACAGGAAAAGGGGAAAAACTGTTTTTT.

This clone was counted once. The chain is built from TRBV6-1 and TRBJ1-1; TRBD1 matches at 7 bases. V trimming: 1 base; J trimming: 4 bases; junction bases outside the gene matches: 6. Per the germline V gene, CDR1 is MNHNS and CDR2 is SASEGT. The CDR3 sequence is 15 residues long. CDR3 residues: CASSEGAGGGTEAFF. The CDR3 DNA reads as TGTGCCAGCAGTGAAGGAGCAGGGGGTGGCACTGAAGCTTTCTTT.

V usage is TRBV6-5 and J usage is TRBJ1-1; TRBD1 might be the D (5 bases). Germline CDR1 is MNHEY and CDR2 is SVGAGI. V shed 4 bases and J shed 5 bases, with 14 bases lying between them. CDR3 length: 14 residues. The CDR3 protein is CASSSRGLGTEAFF. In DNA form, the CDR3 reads TGTGCCAGCAGTTCGCGGGGCTTAGGGACTGAAGCTTTCTTT.

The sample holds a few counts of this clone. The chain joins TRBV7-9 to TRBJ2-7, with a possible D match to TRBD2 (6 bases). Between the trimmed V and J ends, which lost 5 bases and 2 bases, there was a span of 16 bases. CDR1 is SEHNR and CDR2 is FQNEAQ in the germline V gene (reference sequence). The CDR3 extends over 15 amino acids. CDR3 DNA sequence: TGTGCCAGCAGCCGCTCCGGGACTTCTACCTACGAGCAGTACTTC. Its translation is CASSRSGTSTYEQYF.

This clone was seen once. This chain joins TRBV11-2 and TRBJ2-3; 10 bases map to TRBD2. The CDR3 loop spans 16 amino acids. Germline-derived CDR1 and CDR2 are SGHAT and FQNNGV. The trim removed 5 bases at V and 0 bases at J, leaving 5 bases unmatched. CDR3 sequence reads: CASSKMTSGSTDTQYF. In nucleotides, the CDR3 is TGTGCCAGCAGCAAAATGACTAGCGGGAGCACAGATACGCAGTATTTT.

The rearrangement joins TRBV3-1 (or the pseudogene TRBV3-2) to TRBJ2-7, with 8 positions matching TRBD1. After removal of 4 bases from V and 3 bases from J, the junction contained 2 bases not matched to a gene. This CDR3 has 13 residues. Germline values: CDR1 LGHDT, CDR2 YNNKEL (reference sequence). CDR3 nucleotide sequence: TGTGCCAGCAGCCGAGACAGGGGCTACGAGCAGTACTTC. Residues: CASSRDRGYEQYF.

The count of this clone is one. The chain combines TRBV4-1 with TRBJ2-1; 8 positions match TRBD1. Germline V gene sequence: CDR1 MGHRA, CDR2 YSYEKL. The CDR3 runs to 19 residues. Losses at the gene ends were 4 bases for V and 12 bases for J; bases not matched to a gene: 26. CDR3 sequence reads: CASSPGPQRSGTGPRGQFF. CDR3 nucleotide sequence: TGCGCCAGCAGCCCAGGGCCCCAAAGATCGGGGACAGGCCCTCGGGGGCAGTTCTTC.

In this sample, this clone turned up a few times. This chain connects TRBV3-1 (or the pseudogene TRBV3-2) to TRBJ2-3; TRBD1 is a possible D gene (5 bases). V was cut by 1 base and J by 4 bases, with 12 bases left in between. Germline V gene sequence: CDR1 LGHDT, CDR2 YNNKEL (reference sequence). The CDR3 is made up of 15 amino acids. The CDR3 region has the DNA TGTGCCAGCAGCCAAGGGGGCCTTACCTCAGATACGCAGTATTTT. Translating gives CASSQGGLTSDTQYF.

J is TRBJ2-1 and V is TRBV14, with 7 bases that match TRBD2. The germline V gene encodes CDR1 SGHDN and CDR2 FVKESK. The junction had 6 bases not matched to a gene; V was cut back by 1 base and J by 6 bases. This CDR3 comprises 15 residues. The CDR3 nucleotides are TGTGCCAGCAGCCAAGCCGGGGGGAGGGCCAATGAGCAGTTCTTC. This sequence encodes CASSQAGGRANEQFF.

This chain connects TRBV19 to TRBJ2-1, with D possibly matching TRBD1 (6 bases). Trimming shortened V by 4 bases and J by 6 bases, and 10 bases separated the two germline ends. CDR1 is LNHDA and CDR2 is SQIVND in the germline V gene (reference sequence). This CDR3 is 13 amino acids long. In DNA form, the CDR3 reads TGTGCCAGTAGTACTCACAGGGCCAATGAGCAGTTCTTC. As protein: CASSTHRANEQFF.

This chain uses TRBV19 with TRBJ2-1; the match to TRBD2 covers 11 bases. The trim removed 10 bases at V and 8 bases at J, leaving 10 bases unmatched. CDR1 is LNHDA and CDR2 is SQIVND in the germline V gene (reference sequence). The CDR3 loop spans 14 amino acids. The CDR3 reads CATRTSGSGDEQFF. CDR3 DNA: TGTGCCACCCGTACTAGCGGGAGCGGGGATGAGCAGTTCTTC.